Each of the 16 T cell receptor beta chains below was sequenced from the same sample in a study of CD8 T cells in Susac syndrome. Reverse transcription of about 0.5 to 1 ug RNA used random hexamers. TCRdb re-analysed the immunoSEQ multiplex PCR reads in MiXCR, keeping a single row per CDR3 protein. The table records roughly 330,000 distinct CDR3 sequences, around 90% of them present only once. The specimen was CD4+ T cells from PBMCs. The receptors shown here come from a human donor with multiple sclerosis.

This clonotype was seen a handful of times. The rearrangement joins TRBV20-1 to TRBJ2-7, with a tentative D call TRBD2 (7 bases). The CDR3 has 14 residues. CDR1 is DFQATT, CDR2 SNEGSKA, per germline (reference sequence). V lost 6 bases and J 5 bases, leaving 20 bases between the germline ends. CDR3 coding DNA: TGCAGTGCGCCGAGGGGGGGGAATGAGGACGAGCAGTACTTC. Protein: CSAPRGGNEDEQYF.

The chain links TRBV7-9 to TRBJ2-1; D is ambiguous. The ends were cut back, 2 bases at V and 6 bases at J, with 14 bases in the middle. Germline V CDR1 and CDR2: SEHNR, FQNEAQ (reference sequence). The CDR3 sequence is 15 residues long. CDR3 region: CASSLMSDPSNEQFF. The CDR3 coding sequence is TGTGCCAGCAGCTTAATGTCGGACCCGAGCAATGAGCAGTTCTTC.

V and J are TRBV18 and TRBJ2-6, with D maybe TRBD2 (5 bases). Trimming shortened V by 3 bases and J by 2 bases, and 11 bases separated the two germline ends. Germline loops: CDR1 KGHSH, CDR2 LQKENI. The CDR3 spans 16 residues. DNA of the CDR3: TGTGCCAGCTCACCTAATACAGCGGCTGGGGCCAACGTCCTGACTTTC. Translated, it gives CASSPNTAAGANVLTF.

Only a few counts were recorded for this clonotype. The J gene is TRBJ1-5, the V gene TRBV4-1, with a tentative D call TRBD1 (5 bases). V was shortened by 4 bases and J by 1 base, with 14 bases between the two germline ends. This CDR3 is 16 amino acids long. Germline CDR1 and CDR2: MGHRA and YSYEKL. Written as DNA, the CDR3 is TGCGCCAGCAGCCGTGGGAGGGACGTAAGCAATCAGCCCCAGCATTTT. It encodes CASSRGRDVSNQPQHF.

Here the CDR3 DNA reads TGTGCCAGCTCACCACCAGGCGGGGGCAAGTACGAGCAGTACTTC. Its translation: CASSPPGGGKYEQYF. The chain carries TRBV18 and TRBJ2-7; TRBD2 might be the D (7 bases). Germline CDR1 reads KGHSH; CDR2 reads LQKENI. This CDR3 is 15 amino acids long. Trimming removed 0 bases from V and 4 bases from J, with 13 bases in between. The full variable domain, in which reference TRBV18 and TRBJ2-7 provide the parts outside the CDR3, is NAGVMQNPRHLVRRRGQEARLRCSPMKGHSHVYWYRQLPEEGLKFMVYLQKENIIDESGMPKERFSAEFPKEGPSILRIQQVVRGDSAAYFCASSPPGGGKYEQYFGPGTRLTVT.

The chain combines TRBV7-2 with TRBJ1-2, with D possibly being TRBD1 (6 bases). The V gene lost 5 bases and the J gene lost 7 bases, with 17 bases spanning the gap. Germline V gene data show CDR1 as SGHTA and CDR2 as FQGNSA. CDR3 length: 14 residues. In DNA form, the CDR3 reads TGTGCCAGCAGCCCACAATCTACAGGGTTTGGCTACACCTTC. Encoded protein: CASSPQSTGFGYTF.

V and J are TRBV20-1 and TRBJ1-1; 7 nucleotides agree with TRBD1. The germline V gene has CDR1 DFQATT and CDR2 SNEGSKA (reference sequence). The CDR3 is made up of 16 amino acids. J lost 6 bases, V lost 0 bases, and 13 bases had no gene match. Here the CDR3 reads CSARDHDRAGGAEAFF. Here the CDR3 DNA reads TGCAGTGCTAGAGATCACGACAGGGCTGGTGGGGCTGAAGCTTTCTTT.

The rearrangement uses TRBV5-1 and TRBJ2-3; D possibly corresponds to TRBD2 (6 bases). The germline CDR1 and CDR2 sequences are SGHRS and YFSETQ. The length of the CDR3 is 15 residues. V lost 0 bases and J lost 0, with 8 bases in between. As DNA, the CDR3 is TGCGCCAGCAGCTTGGGGGGGGTTAGCACAGATACGCAGTATTTT. Its translation: CASSLGGVSTDTQYF.

This sequence joins TRBV30 and TRBJ2-2; D remains ambiguous. Trimming stripped 2 bases from V and 5 bases from J, with 6 bases between. The CDR3 loop spans 12 amino acids. CDR1 and CDR2 from the germline V gene are GTSNPN and SVGIG (reference sequence). The CDR3 bases are TGTGCCTGGAGTAAAAGTACCGGGGAGCTGTTTTTT. This sequence encodes CAWSKSTGELFF.

The V call is TRBV7-9, the J call TRBJ2-1; D possibly corresponds to TRBD1 (6 bases). The germline gives CDR1 SEHNR, CDR2 FQNEAQ (reference sequence). V gave up 0 bases and J gave up 8 bases, with 17 bases separating them. This CDR3 contains 16 residues. The chain's CDR3 is CASSLAGMGAFDEQFF. CDR3 DNA: TGTGCCAGCAGCTTAGCGGGGATGGGGGCGTTTGATGAGCAGTTCTTC.

The J gene is TRBJ1-5, the V gene TRBV14; D is undetermined. CDR3 length: 16 amino acids. Germline CDR1 reads SGHDN; CDR2 reads FVKESK. V was pared by 3 bases and J by 0 bases, with 12 bases between. DNA for the CDR3: TGTGCCAGCAGCCATTTTTATGTCTATAGCAATCAGCCCCAGCATTTT. This translates into CASSHFYVYSNQPQHF.

The CDR3 loop reads CASSLGFETQYF. DNA for the CDR3: TGTGCCAGCAGCTTGGGATTTGAGACCCAGTACTTC. The chain links TRBV7-2 to TRBJ2-5; D remains ambiguous. The V gene lost 3 bases and the J gene lost 5 bases, with 7 bases spanning the gap. From germline, CDR1 is SGHTA and CDR2 FQGNSA. The CDR3 loop spans 12 amino acids.

This clonotype was seen just once. The germline gene is not matched at one end of the junction; a read error may be the cause. V gene TRBV12-3 or TRBV12-4 combines with J gene TRBJ1-1; TRBD1 matches at 7 bases. This CDR3 contains 11 residues. The CDR3 coding sequence is TGTGCCAGCAGTTTTAGGGGGCAGGGAGACTTT. Its protein product is CASSFRGQGDF.

J is TRBJ1-1 and V is TRBV3-1; possibly TRBD1 for D (5 bases). The CDR3 contains 14 residues. Deletions cut 4 bases from V and 1 base from J, with 10 bases between. CDR1 is LGHDT, CDR2 YNNKEL, per germline (reference sequence). The CDR3 DNA follows: TGTGCCAGCAGCCGTATCGGGGGGAACACTGAAGCTTTCTTT. Its translation: CASSRIGGNTEAFF.

The gene calls are TRBV18 and TRBJ1-2, with TRBD1 matching 8 bases. Germline V CDR1 and CDR2: KGHSH, LQKENI. The trim removed 3 bases at V and 7 bases at J, leaving 10 bases unmatched. The CDR3 covers 15 residues. For the CDR3, the DNA is TGTGCCAGCTCACCTCACCCCGGGACAGGCGGTGGCTACACCTTC. Protein: CASSPHPGTGGGYTF.

The chain has TRBV27 and TRBJ1-5; no clear D gene. Per the germline V gene, CDR1 is MNHEY and CDR2 is SMNVEV (reference sequence). The CDR3 contains 15 residues. V was trimmed by 8 bases and J by 1 base, leaving 15 bases between them. CDR3 sequence: CASATIATSNQPQHF. CDR3 sequence (DNA): TGTGCCAGCGCAACTATAGCGACCAGCAATCAGCCCCAGCATTTT.